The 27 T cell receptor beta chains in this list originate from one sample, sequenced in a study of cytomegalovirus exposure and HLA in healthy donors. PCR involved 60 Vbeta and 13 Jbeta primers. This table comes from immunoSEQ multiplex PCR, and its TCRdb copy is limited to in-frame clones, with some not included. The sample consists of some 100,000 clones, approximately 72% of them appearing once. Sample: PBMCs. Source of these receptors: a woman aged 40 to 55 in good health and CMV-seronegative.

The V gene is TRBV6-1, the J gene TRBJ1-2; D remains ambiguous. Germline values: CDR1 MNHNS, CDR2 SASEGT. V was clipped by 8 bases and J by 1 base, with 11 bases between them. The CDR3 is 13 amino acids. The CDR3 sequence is CASSREFNYGYTF. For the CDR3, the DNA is TGTGCCAGCTCCCGGGAATTTAACTATGGCTACACCTTC.

DNA of the CDR3: TGCAGCGTTGAGGGACTAGCGGGAAAAACGTACGAGCAGTACTTC. Protein: CSVEGLAGKTYEQYF. The V call is TRBV29-1, the J call TRBJ2-7; 13 bases align to TRBD2. CDR1 is SQVTM and CDR2 is ANQGSEA in the germline V gene. The CDR3 is 15 amino acids. J was trimmed by 4 bases and V by 3 bases; bases with no gene match: 6.

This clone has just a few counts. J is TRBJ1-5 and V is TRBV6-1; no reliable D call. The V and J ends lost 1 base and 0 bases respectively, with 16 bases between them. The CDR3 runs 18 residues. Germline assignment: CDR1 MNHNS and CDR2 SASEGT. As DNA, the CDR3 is TGTGCCAGCAGTGAAGTCCCCGTTGGGAGAAATAGCAATCAGCCCCAGCATTTT. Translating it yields CASSEVPVGRNSNQPQHF.

CDR3 in amino acids: CASSERGAVMGNQPQHF. Here the CDR3 DNA reads TGCGCCAGCAGTGAGCGCGGGGCGGTGATGGGCAATCAGCCCCAGCATTTT. The rearrangement uses TRBV10-2 and TRBJ1-5; D is possibly TRBD1 (5 bases). This CDR3 comprises 17 residues. Per the germline V gene, CDR1 is WSHSY and CDR2 is SAAADI. The germline V and J ends were trimmed by 2 bases and 2 bases, with 16 bases remaining between them.

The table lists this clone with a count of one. The CDR3 DNA is TGTGCCTGGACGTCCGACAGGGGGTTTCAATTGAACACTGAAGCTTTCTTT. This gives the protein CAWTSDRGFQLNTEAFF. The rearrangement uses TRBV30 and TRBJ1-1, with TRBD1 matching 9 bases. Germline-derived CDR1 and CDR2 are GTSNPN and SVGIG (reference sequence). The CDR3 runs 17 residues. V trimming: 4 bases; J trimming: 0 bases; junction bases outside the gene matches: 12. The full variable domain, in which reference TRBV30 and TRBJ1-1 provide the parts outside the CDR3, is SQTIHQWPATLVQPVGSPLSLECTVEGTSNPNLYWYRQAAGRGLQLLFYSVGIGQISSEVPQNLSASRPQDRQFILSSKKLLLSDSGFYLCAWTSDRGFQLNTEAFFGQGTRLTVV.

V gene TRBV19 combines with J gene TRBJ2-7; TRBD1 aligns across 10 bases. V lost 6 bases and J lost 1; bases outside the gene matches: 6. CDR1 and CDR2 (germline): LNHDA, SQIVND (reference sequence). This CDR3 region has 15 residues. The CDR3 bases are TGTGCCAGTAGAGAGACAGGGGGCGGTTCCTACGAGCAGTACTTC. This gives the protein CASRETGGGSYEQYF. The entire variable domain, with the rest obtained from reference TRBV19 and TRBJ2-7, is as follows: DGGITQSPKYLFRKEGQNVTLSCEQNLNHDAMYWYRQDPGQGLRLIYYSQIVNDFQKGDIAEGYSVSREKKESFPLTVTSAQKNPTAFYLCASRETGGGSYEQYFGPGTRLTVT.

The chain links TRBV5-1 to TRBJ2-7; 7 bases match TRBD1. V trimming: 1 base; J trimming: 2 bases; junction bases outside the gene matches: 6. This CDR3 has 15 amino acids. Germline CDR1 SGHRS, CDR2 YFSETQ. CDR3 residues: CASSLPGTVAYEQYF. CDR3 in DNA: TGCGCCAGCAGCTTGCCCGGGACAGTAGCCTACGAGCAGTACTTC.

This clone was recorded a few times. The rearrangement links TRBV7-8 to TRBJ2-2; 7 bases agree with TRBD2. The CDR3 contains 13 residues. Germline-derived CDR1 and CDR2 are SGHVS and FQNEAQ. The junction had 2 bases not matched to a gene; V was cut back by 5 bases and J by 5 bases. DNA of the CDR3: TGTGCCAGCAGCCAGCGGGAAACCGGGGAGCTGTTTTTT. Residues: CASSQRETGELFF.

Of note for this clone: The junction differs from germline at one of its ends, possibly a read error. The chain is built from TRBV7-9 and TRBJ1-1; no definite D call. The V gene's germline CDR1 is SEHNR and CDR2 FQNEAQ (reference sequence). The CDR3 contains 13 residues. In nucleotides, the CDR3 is TGTTCCAGCAGCTCAATAGCGTACACTGAAGCTTTCTTT. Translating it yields CSSSSIAYTEAFF.

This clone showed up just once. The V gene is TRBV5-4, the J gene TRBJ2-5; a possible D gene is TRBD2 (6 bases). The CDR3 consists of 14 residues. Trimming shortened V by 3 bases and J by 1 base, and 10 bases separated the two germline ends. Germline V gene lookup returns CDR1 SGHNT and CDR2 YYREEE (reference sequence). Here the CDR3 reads CASSSDGGQETQYF. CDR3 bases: TGTGCCAGCAGCTCCGACGGGGGCCAAGAGACCCAGTACTTC.

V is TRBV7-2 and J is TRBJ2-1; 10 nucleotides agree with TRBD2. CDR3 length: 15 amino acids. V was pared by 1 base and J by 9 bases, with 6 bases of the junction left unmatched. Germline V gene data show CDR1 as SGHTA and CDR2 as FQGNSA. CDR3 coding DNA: TGTGCCAGCAGCTTAGACCAGCGGGGGGGCCCTGAGCAGTTCTTC. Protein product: CASSLDQRGGPEQFF.

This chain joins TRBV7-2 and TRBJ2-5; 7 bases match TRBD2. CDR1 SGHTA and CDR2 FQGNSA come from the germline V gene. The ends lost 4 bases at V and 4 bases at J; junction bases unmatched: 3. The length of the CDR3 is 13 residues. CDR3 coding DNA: TGTGCCAGCAGCTCCTGGGGGGGAGAGACCCAGTACTTC. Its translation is CASSSWGGETQYF.

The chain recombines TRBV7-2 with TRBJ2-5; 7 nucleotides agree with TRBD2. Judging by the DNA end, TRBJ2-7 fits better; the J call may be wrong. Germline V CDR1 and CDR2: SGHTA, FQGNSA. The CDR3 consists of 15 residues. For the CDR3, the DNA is TGTGCCAGCGCAGTCCGGGGCGGGGGATTCTACGAGCAGTACTTC. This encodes CASAVRGGGFYEQYF.

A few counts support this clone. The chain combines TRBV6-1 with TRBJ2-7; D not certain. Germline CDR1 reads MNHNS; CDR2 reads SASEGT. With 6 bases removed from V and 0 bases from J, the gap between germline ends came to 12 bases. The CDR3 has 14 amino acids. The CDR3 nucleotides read TGTGCCAGCAGCCCCGCGGCGGACTCCTACGAGCAGTACTTC. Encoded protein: CASSPAADSYEQYF.

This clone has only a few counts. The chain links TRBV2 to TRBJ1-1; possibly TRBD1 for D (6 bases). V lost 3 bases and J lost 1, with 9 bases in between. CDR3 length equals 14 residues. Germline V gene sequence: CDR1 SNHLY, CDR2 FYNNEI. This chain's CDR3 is CASSEQGTNTEAFF. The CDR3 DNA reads TGTGCCAGCAGTGAGCAGGGGACGAACACTGAAGCTTTCTTT. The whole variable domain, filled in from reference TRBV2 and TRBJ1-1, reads EPEVTQTPSHQVTQMGQEVILRCVPISNHLYFYWYRQILGQKVEFLVSFYNNEISEKSEIFDDQFSVERPDGSNFTLKIRSTKLEDSAMYFCASSEQGTNTEAFFGQGTRLTVV.

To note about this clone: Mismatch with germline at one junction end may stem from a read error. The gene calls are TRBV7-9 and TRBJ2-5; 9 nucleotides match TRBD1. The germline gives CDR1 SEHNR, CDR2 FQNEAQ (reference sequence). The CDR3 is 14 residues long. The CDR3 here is CSSSFRQGGETQYF. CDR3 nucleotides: TGTTCCAGCAGCTTCAGACAGGGGGGAGAGACCCAGTACTTC.

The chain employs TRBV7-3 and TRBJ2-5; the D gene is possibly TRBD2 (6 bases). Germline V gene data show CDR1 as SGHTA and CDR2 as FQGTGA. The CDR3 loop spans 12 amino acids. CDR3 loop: CGSRGGEETQYF. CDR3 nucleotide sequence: TGTGGCTCGCGGGGAGGAGAAGAGACCCAGTACTTC.

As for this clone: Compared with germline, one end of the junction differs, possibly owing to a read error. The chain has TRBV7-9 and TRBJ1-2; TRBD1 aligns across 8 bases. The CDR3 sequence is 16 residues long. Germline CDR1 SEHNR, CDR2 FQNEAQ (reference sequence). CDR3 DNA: TGTTCCAGCAGCGGGGAAGGACAGGGAAGTAACTATGGCTACACCTTC. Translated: CSSSGEGQGSNYGYTF.

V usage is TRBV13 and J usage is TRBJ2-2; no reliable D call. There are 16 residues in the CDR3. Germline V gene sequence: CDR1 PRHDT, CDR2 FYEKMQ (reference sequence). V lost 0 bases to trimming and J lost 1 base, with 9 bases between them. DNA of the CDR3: TGTGCCAGCAGCTTAGGCCCGACTCAGAACACCGGGGAGCTGTTTTTT. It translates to CASSLGPTQNTGELFF.

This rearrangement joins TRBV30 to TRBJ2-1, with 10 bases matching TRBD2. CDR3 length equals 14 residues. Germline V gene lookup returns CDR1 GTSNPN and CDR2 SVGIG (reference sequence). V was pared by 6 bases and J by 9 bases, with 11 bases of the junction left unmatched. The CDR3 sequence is CACPGGAGGPEQFF. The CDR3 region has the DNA TGTGCCTGCCCAGGGGGAGCGGGGGGGCCTGAGCAGTTCTTC.

The CDR3 DNA sequence: TGTGCCAGCTCACCCGGACAGGGGGCTTACAATTCACCCCTCCACTTT. This gives the protein CASSPGQGAYNSPLHF. The chain is built from TRBV18 and TRBJ1-6; 11 bases align to TRBD1. CDR3 size: 16 residues. CDR1 is KGHSH and CDR2 is LQKENI in the germline V gene. Trimming removed 3 bases from V and 7 bases from J; junction bases left unmatched: 5.

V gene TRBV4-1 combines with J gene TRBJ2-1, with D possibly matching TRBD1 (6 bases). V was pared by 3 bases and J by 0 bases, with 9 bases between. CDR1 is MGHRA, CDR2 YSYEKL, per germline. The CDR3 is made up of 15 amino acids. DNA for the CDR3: TGCGCCAGCAGCCACCTGGACAGCTCCTACAATGAGCAGTTCTTC. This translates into CASSHLDSSYNEQFF.

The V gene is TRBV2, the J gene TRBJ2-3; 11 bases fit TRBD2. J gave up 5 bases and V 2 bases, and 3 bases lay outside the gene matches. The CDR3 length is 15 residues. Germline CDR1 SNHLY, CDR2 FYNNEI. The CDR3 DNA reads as TGTGCCAGCAGTGAATTAGCGGGGGGGGGAGATACGCAGTATTTT. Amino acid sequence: CASSELAGGGDTQYF.

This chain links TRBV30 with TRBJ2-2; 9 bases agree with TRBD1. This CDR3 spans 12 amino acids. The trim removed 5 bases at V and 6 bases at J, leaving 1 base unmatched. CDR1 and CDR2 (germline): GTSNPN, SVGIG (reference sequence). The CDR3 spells CAWDRGAGELFF. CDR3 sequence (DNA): TGTGCCTGGGACAGGGGGGCCGGGGAGCTGTTTTTT.

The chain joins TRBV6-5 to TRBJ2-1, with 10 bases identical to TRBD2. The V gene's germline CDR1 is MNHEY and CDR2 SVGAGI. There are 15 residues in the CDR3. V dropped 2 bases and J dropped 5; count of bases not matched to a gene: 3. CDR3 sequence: CASSYPGLADNEQFF. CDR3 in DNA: TGTGCCAGCAGTTACCCCGGACTAGCGGACAATGAGCAGTTCTTC.

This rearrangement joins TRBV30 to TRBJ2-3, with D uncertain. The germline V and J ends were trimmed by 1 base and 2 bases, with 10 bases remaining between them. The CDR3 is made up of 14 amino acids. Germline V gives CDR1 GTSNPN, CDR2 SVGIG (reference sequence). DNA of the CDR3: TGTGCCTGGAGTGGAGGCGTATACACAGATACGCAGTATTTT. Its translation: CAWSGGVYTDTQYF.

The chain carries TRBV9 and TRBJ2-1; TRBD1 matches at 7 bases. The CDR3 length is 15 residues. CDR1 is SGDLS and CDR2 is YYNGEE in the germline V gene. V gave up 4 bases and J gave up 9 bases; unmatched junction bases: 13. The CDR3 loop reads CASSPRQGMSSEQFF. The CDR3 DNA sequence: TGTGCCAGCAGCCCCCGACAGGGAATGAGTTCTGAGCAGTTCTTC.